This T cell receptor beta chain derives from a study of blood T cell repertoires in COVID-19. Study at large: From the United States, Italy and Spain came samples of acute and convalescent COVID-19.

V was clipped by 6 bases and J by 3 bases; unmatched bases: 16. The length of the CDR3 is 17 residues. From germline, CDR1 is MDHEN and CDR2 SYDVKM. The Seattle patients joined while their infection was active and were tracked longitudinally afterward. Authors' analysis steps: The authors estimated nucleated cell counts from reference gene primer amplification. Profiling relied on immunoSEQ multiplex PCR, and the TCRdb table lists in-frame clones only, not all of them. The DNA gave D and trimming, while V, J and clone size come from that table. The table records under 200,000 clones, 70% to 90% of them present only once.

The V call is TRBV28, the J call TRBJ2-7; 8 bases are a match to TRBD2. The receptor was isolated from a woman aged 80 or over with COVID-19, enrolled during active disease. The sequencing input was peripheral blood. The CDR3 DNA is TGTGCCAGCAGACCAGCGCCATTGAGCGGGAGAAACTACGAGCAGTACTTC. Translated: CASRPAPLSGRNYEQYF.